The source of this T cell receptor (beta chain) is a study of cytomegalovirus exposure and HLA in healthy donors. Looking at the study overall: Inside one of the first data releases sat roughly 80 million unique TCRs taken from HLA-typed donors. Of the donors genotyped, 300 to 500 in all, 75% to 90% fell in the Caucasian-associated ancestry cluster.

Concerning this clone itself: Its antigen is not identified.

The PCR ran on 60 Vbeta and 13 Jbeta primers. Some clones are missing from TCRdb's copy, which holds only in-frame ones; the method was immunoSEQ multiplex PCR. This sample has 100,000 to 150,000 clones, with more than 70% found just once. The length of the CDR3 is 15 residues. From germline, CDR1 is SGHTA and CDR2 FQGNSA. V shed 7 bases and J shed 0 bases, with 13 bases lying between them. Study-level findings and limits: What a later analysis reportedly showed was that an Asian-associated ancestry cluster had fewer N-insertions than the approximately 700-donor mean.

Donors had nominal health at sampling but likely had unrecorded immune exposures. The specimen was PBMCs. The origin of this receptor is a human donor in good health. The chain links TRBV7-2 to TRBJ2-1; no clear D gene. The CDR3 nucleotides are TGTGCCAGCAAGGTCTCAGCGCACTCCTACAATGAGCAGTTCTTC. Translation gives CASKVSAHSYNEQFF.